A selection of T cell receptor beta chains follows, all from one sample in a study of blood T cell repertoires in COVID-19. Profiled with immunoSEQ multiplex PCR; TCRdb holds only in-frame clones, not every one. The sample records roughly 250,000 clones, 90% being singletons. Sequencing input: PBMCs or T cells enriched from blood (not recorded which). These receptors came from a man in his fifties or sixties who had been exposed to COVID-19. CDR3s include the opening cysteine and the closing phenylalanine or tryptophan. The D gene is left open where the match is weak. Not all rows give a size; the values are once, few, many and, for expanded clones, a class.

NA | TRBJ1-4 | TRBV3-1/TRBV3-2 | NA | CASSVAVTNEKLFF | TGTGCCAGCAGCGTAGCAGTAACTAATGAAAAACTGTTTTTT
NA | TRBJ2-2 | TRBV19 | TRBD1 | CASSTRQGTIGELFF | TGTGCCAGTAGTACGAGACAGGGGACGATCGGGGAGCTGTTTTTT
NA | TRBJ2-3 | TRBV7-6 | TRBD2 | CASSFMPRGGTDTQYF | TGTGCCAGCAGCTTTATGCCCCGGGGGGGCACAGATACGCAGTATTTT
NA | TRBJ1-6 | TRBV7-9 | TRBD1 | CASRLRTGGYSPLHF | TGTGCCAGCAGGCTGAGGACAGGGGGTTATTCACCCCTCCACTTT
NA | TRBJ1-6 | TRBV5-1 | NA | CASSLGGAGPSSYNSPLHF | TGCGCCAGCAGCTTGGGTGGTGCAGGGCCGAGCTCCTATAATTCACCCCTCCACTTT
NA | TRBJ1-2 | TRBV19 | NA | CASSPGRPGYGYTF | TGTGCCAGTAGCCCGGGCAGGCCGGGGTATGGCTACACCTTC
NA | TRBJ1-1 | TRBV4-2 | TRBD1 | CASSQDLDRVAFF | TGTGCCAGCAGCCAAGATCTGGACAGGGTAGCTTTCTTT
few | TRBJ1-1 | TRBV27 | TRBD1 | CASSLRQGVNTEAFF | TGTGCCAGCAGTTTACGACAGGGGGTGAACACTGAAGCTTTCTTT
NA | TRBJ2-3 | TRBV10-3 | NA | CAISARATDTQYF | TGTGCCATCAGTGCGCGGGCTACAGATACGCAGTATTTT
NA | TRBJ2-3 | TRBV15 | NA | CATSRVEPFTDTQYF | TGTGCCACCAGCAGAGTAGAGCCCTTCACAGATACGCAGTATTTT
NA | TRBJ2-3 | TRBV3-1/TRBV3-2 | NA | CASRKRGRSYTDTQYF | TGTGCCAGCAGAAAACGGGGGAGATCTTACACAGATACGCAGTATTTT
NA | TRBJ1-1 | TRBV2 | NA | CASTNSNTEAFF | TGTGCCAGCACAAACTCGAACACTGAAGCTTTCTTT
NA | TRBJ2-3 | TRBV5-1 | TRBD2 | CASSFLAGEADTQYF | TGCGCCAGCAGCTTTCTAGCGGGAGAAGCGGATACGCAGTATTTT
NA | TRBJ2-5 | TRBV6-5 | NA | CASNKETGAVGTQYF | TGTGCCAGCAATAAAGAGACAGGAGCCGTCGGGACCCAGTACTTC
NA | TRBJ1-5 | TRBV2 | NA | CACKRDNNQPQHF | TGTGCCTGCAAACGGGACAATAATCAGCCCCAGCATTTT
NA | TRBJ2-3 | TRBV19 | TRBD2 | CASSIIRAGGRADTQYF | TGTGCCAGTAGTATAATTCGGGCGGGAGGTCGGGCAGATACGCAGTATTTT
NA | TRBJ1-1 | TRBV12-5 | NA | CASGLNRVGNTEAFF | TGTGCTAGTGGTTTAAACAGGGTGGGGAACACTGAAGCTTTCTTT
NA | TRBJ1-1 | TRBV7-9 | NA | CASSARAGLLNTEAFF | TGTGCCAGCAGCGCTAGAGCGGGACTTTTAAACACTGAAGCTTTCTTT
NA | TRBJ1-2 | TRBV12-3/TRBV12-4 | NA | CASSFEGLDGYTF | TGTGCCAGCAGTTTCGAGGGCCTGGATGGCTACACCTTC
NA | TRBJ1-1 | TRBV19 | TRBD1 | CASSTNRGTEAFF | TGTGCCAGTAGTACCAACAGGGGGACTGAAGCTTTCTTT
NA | TRBJ2-3 | TRBV7-3 | TRBD1 | CASSQGVVADTQYF | TGTGCCAGCTCGCAGGGGGTGGTCGCAGATACGCAGTATTTT
NA | TRBJ1-1 | TRBV2 | TRBD1 | CASTKGQTYTEAFF | TGTGCCAGCACCAAGGGACAGACGTACACTGAAGCTTTCTTT
NA | TRBJ1-1 | TRBV28 | NA | CASSLPISEAFF | TGTGCCAGCAGTTTACCCATTAGTGAAGCTTTCTTT
NA | TRBJ1-2 | TRBV27 | TRBD1 | CASSFRDRGIGGYTF | TGTGCCAGCAGTTTCCGGGACAGGGGTATTGGGGGCTACACCTTC
NA | TRBJ1-5 | TRBV11-2 | NA | CASSLDLGQPQHF | TGTGCCAGCAGCTTAGATCTCGGTCAGCCCCAGCATTTT
NA | TRBJ2-3 | TRBV2 | TRBD2 | CASSVGTSGDTQYF | TGTGCCAGCAGTGTCGGGACTAGCGGGGATACGCAGTATTTT
NA | TRBJ1-2 | TRBV9 | TRBD1 | CASSSTRGRDYGYTF | TGTGCCAGCAGCTCGACCAGGGGGCGCGACTATGGCTACACCTTC
NA | TRBJ1-5 | TRBV6-1 | NA | CASSESTANQPQHF | TGTGCCAGCAGTGAATCGACAGCCAATCAGCCCCAGCATTTT